This section outlines one T cell receptor beta chain sequence together with its context. The antigen it recognizes is unknown. The CDR3 measures 12 amino acids from cysteine to phenylalanine. Left in the record is the CDR3 DNA by itself, 36 bases read in frame from the first base. The trim is 6 bases for V and 4 bases for J, with a gap of 7 bases between the germline ends. CDR1 and CDR2 (MNHEY, SVGAGI) derive from the germline V gene. The cohort comprised more than 550 healthy bone marrow donors. At the time of sampling, all cohort members were nominally healthy, though unrecorded immune exposures were likely present. The donor tested CMV seronegative and was one of the 352 seronegative cohort members. A peripheral blood sample was collected from each donor, and TCR beta sequencing was performed on peripheral blood mononuclear cells. The Qiagen DNeasy Blood Extraction Kit was used to extract genomic DNA from the blood cell samples.

The library was produced with the immunoSEQ multiplex PCR assay. The multiplex PCR relied on a mix of 60 forward primers for TCR Vbeta segments and 13 reverse primers for TCR Jbeta segments. The CDR3 region of rearranged TCR beta genes was amplified from genomic DNA with a multiplex PCR assay. The amplified TCR beta libraries were sequenced on the Illumina HiSeq System as 87-base-pair reads. Regarding the original processing steps: A later analysis tallied roughly 80 million unique TCR beta chains across the roughly 610 repertoires, and some 12 million of those chains were shared by two or more donors. Raw reads were error-corrected and collapsed into unique sequences with a nearest-neighbor algorithm that merged closely related sequences to remove PCR and sequencing errors. V, D and J gene segments were assigned by aligning CDR3 sequences to IMGT reference sequences. For a sequence to be retained, a match of at least six nucleotides to both a V gene segment and a J gene segment was required. Rearrangements were called productive when the CDR3 lacked stop codons and stayed in frame with V and J; all others were non-productive. Following IMGT convention, CDR3 was defined as the stretch from the second conserved V-encoded cysteine to the conserved J-encoded phenylalanine. The earlier analysis of approximately 500 of the donors excluded sequences that lacked an unambiguous match to a single V gene segment. An earlier analysis of several hundred of the donors classified V segments as functional when productive rearrangements were above 56.7% and as segregating when the standard deviation between donors was above 5%. A statistical classification framework was built for diagnosing cytomegalovirus status from the catalog of TCR beta chain sequences. V and J gene assignment, in a later analysis, came from comparing TCR nucleotide sequences with IMGT/GENE-DB human TR gene sequences. In a later analysis, CDR3 sequences and most-parsimonious VDJ recombination scenarios were assigned using the TCRdist pipeline. In a later analysis, each TCR beta chain was defined by its CDR3 amino acid sequence together with its V-gene family, and reads without a unique V-gene family were excluded. As a way to deal with suspected cross-contamination and a sequencing artifact, a later analysis dropped 500 to 700 nucleotide sequences that were highly shared and had low generation probability. In a later analysis, a clonal expansion index for each public chain was calculated from normalized within-repertoire ranks of inferred template counts. In a later analysis, generation probabilities were computed using a VDJ recombination model fitted to out-of-frame rearrangements, and the results were checked against IGoR. Hypergeometric tests were used in a later analysis to score TCR-TCR, TCR-HLA and TCR-CMV co-occurrence, with a repertoire-size bias correction applied to the TCR pairs. A later analysis estimated false discovery rates by permuting HLA or CMV assignments 20 times. In a later analysis, co-occurring TCRs were grouped using DBSCAN, with TCRdist sequence similarity added in when clustering inside HLA-allele-positive subsets. For co-occurrence clustering, repertoires with fewer than 30,000 or more than 120,000 public chains were excluded, along with four or five repertoires with anomalous nucleotide sharing. TCRdb carries this immuneACCESS record with in-frame sequences only. Its versions omit some clonotypes, under half of them owing to an unresolved V gene in the studies checked, with the rest unexplained. V and J calls plus clone size are reproduced from that table; the DNA served to infer D and trimming. The sample's clone listing holds around 140,000 clones. 2.2% of the sample is in the top ten clones.

This sample stems from a study of cytomegalovirus exposure and HLA in healthy donors (dated by TCRdb to 2017 to 2019). Study-wide context: An earlier analysis of several hundred of the donors reported 250 to 350 Gb of sequence data and roughly 110 million unique TCR beta sequences from 150 million to 200 million T cells. An early release that covered about 600 HLA-typed donors contained approximately 320 gigabases of sequencing data and 75 million to 100 million unique TCR sequences. The genetic ancestry cluster associated with self-reported Caucasian donors included over 65% of the roughly 360 genotyped donors. The study was designed to test whether signatures of past pathogen exposure could be identified by cataloging public T cell receptors. The study profiled the T cell repertoires of 500 to 800 subjects by immunosequencing and related them to cytomegalovirus serostatus. In addition to the first cohort of 666 subjects, a separate validation cohort of 120 different subjects was used. The study combined high-throughput TCR immunosequencing, statistical association of individual TCRs with disease status, and machine learning to predict cytomegalovirus infection status. To study patterns of TCR occurrence, a later analysis re-analyzed previously published TCR beta repertoires from 550 to 800 donors and added high-resolution HLA genotyping. The later analysis used no new phenotypic data to find candidate immune exposures, relying instead on TCR beta sequences and their occurrence across donors. An earlier analysis of some 500 of the donors applied high-throughput TCR beta sequencing to assess whether each TCR beta V gene segment acted as functional or pseudogenic. Alongside the repertoire data, information on donor age, sex, ethnicity and CMV serostatus was compiled. A later genetic analysis took genome-wide SNP genotypes for 398 of the 666 donors and used that subset as a discovery cohort. All discovery cohort repertoires had been generated on a single sequencing platform. HLA typing included class I and class II loci at four-digit resolution. The number of donors typed differed by locus, with roughly 629-640 for A, B, C, DRB1 and DQB1, around 520 for DQA1, under 610 for DPA1, and over 400 for DPB1. Roughly five DR-DQ haplotypes were handled as single units for association and clustering because linkage in the cohort was strong. Across roughly 420 genotyped donors of the cohort, an average of approximately 240,000 unique TCR beta nucleotide sequences per donor were sequenced, and roughly 18% of those sequences were non-productive. Overall study results and their limits: Linkage disequilibrium might explain the correlated functional status among segregating V segments, but an unknown experimental factor could not be excluded. According to a later genetic analysis, donors in an Asian-associated ancestry cluster had fewer N-insertions in productive TCRs than the approximately 710-donor mean. A cluster of highly shared sequence variants was judged likely to represent a technical artifact of the sequencing pipeline. Only TCR beta chains were sequenced in this cohort, and the absence of alpha or paired-chain data limited detectable features. Cytomegalovirus status was reported to be diagnosed by the classifier with high specificity and sensitivity in both the original and validation cohorts. While some public TCRs were present in many individuals, most TCR sequences turned up only very rarely across donors. A further reported finding was that TCR beta sequences accurately predicted the HLA-A and HLA-B alleles for most subjects in the first cohort. According to the authors, the approach could potentially be generalized to other disease states and immunological phenotypes. A later analysis found that most CMV-associated TCR beta chains appeared HLA-restricted, with HLA associations seemingly driven largely by CMV exposure. A later analysis found that HLA-associated TCR beta chains were more clonally expanded and had lower generation probabilities than equally common non-associated chains. According to a later analysis, parvovirus B19, influenza, CMV and Epstein-Barr virus appeared linked to several top co-occurrence clusters. Strong co-occurrence of HLA alleles, especially DR and DQ, made assigning TCR associations to individual alleles difficult. Because some donors lacked HLA typing at each locus, the association tests relied only on the typed subset. The 87-base-pair reads could not distinguish some IMGT-functional V segments, including TRBV6-2 and TRBV6-3, so those segments were excluded. A later analysis associated 16,951 TCR beta sequences with specific HLA alleles at a false discovery rate of 0.05. Three of the identified cytomegalovirus-associated TCR beta chains were confirmed in vitro to be specific for cytomegalovirus antigens. The study gave a list of 150 to 200 TCR beta chains associated with cytomegalovirus. An earlier analysis of 450 to 750 of the donors showed that most TCR beta V segments appeared in productive rearrangements either about 87% or about 30% of the time, which broadly matched IMGT annotations. In a later analysis, TCR association rates were found to vary across HLA loci, with the most associated TCRs seen for DRB1 alleles and the fewest for HLA-C alleles. A later genetic analysis associated a missense DCLRE1C variant with V-gene and J-gene trimming of TCR beta chains, and an independent cohort replicated the association. For the cohort, immune exposure information was limited to CMV serostatus. The presence/absence analyses assumed that sequencing depth was roughly uniform across donors, and that assumption may not be true. Seventeen rarely observed V segments, including chromosome 9 orphons, were excluded from the earlier analysis of almost 600 of the donors because counts were too low.

The chain uses TRBV6-5 and TRBJ1-5, with no D gene named confidently. This clonotype originated in a woman in her late teens or twenties in good health and CMV-seronegative. Material for sequencing was PBMCs. In nucleotide form, the sequence is TGTGCCAGCAGCCGGGGTAATCAGCCCCAGCATTTT. It encodes CASSRGNQPQHF.